The 16 T cell receptor beta chains below were found in one sample sequenced in a study of cytomegalovirus exposure and HLA in healthy donors. TCRdb keeps only in-frame clones here, not all; method: immunoSEQ multiplex PCR. The table lists about 160,000 clones, about 88% of them singletons. Source material: PBMCs. Every receptor here comes from a woman under 30 in good health and CMV-seronegative.

CDR3 nucleotide sequence: TGTGCCTGGAACCGGGACAGGGGGCCCACCGGGGAGCTGTTTTTT. This translates into CAWNRDRGPTGELFF. The chain employs TRBV30 and TRBJ2-2, with 12 bases aligning to TRBD1. Germline V gene data show CDR1 as GTSNPN and CDR2 as SVGIG (reference sequence). The CDR3 is 15 residues long. The ends lost 4 bases at V and 4 bases at J; junction bases unmatched: 4.

The gene calls are TRBV9 and TRBJ2-7; 9 bases align to TRBD1. From germline, CDR1 is SGDLS and CDR2 YYNGEE. CDR3 length equals 14 residues. The trim removed 0 bases at V and 6 bases at J, leaving 4 bases unmatched. The CDR3, as DNA: TGTGCCAGCAGCGTAGAACAGGGGGCGGGCGAGCAGTACTTC. It is translated as CASSVEQGAGEQYF.

V gene TRBV11-2 combines with J gene TRBJ1-2, with TRBD1 identical over 10 bases. The CDR3 totals 18 residues. Germline V CDR1 and CDR2: SGHAT, FQNNGV. J was trimmed by 4 bases and V by 4 bases; bases with no gene match: 15. The CDR3 DNA follows: TGTGCCAGCAGCTATAGCGTGGGACAGGGGCCGGAAGCCTATGGCTACACCTTC. As protein: CASSYSVGQGPEAYGYTF.

The chain carries TRBV11-2 and TRBJ2-2, with 7 bases matching TRBD2. J lost 8 bases, V lost 2 bases, and 17 bases had no gene match. The germline gives CDR1 SGHAT, CDR2 FQNNGV. The CDR3 is 18 amino acids. CDR3: CASSLYSDKLADRGELFF. CDR3 DNA sequence: TGTGCCAGCAGCTTATACTCCGACAAGCTAGCGGATCGTGGGGAGCTGTTTTTT.

The V call is TRBV5-8, the J call TRBJ2-4; maybe TRBD1 (5 bases). This CDR3 has 15 residues. V lost 5 bases and J 7 bases, leaving 19 bases between the germline ends. Per germline, CDR1 SGHTS and CDR2 YDEGEE. The CDR3 DNA is TGTGCCAGCAGTCCACTCGTGGGGCATATTAACATTCAGTACTTC. Protein: CASSPLVGHINIQYF. Using reference TRBV5-8 and TRBJ2-4 for the parts outside the CDR3, the full variable domain is EAGVTQSPTHLIKTRGQQATLRCSPISGHTSVYWYQQALGLGLQFLLWYDEGEERNRGNFPPRFSGRQFPNYSSELNVNALELEDSALYLCASSPLVGHINIQYFGAGTRLSVL.

The V gene is TRBV19, the J gene TRBJ1-2; D is uncertain. The V gene's germline CDR1 is LNHDA and CDR2 SQIVND (reference sequence). CDR3 size: 13 residues. Trimming stripped 6 bases from V and 2 bases from J, with 10 bases between. The CDR3 DNA reads as TGTGCCAGTAGCCCGCCACAGAACTATGGCTACACCTTC. Its translation: CASSPPQNYGYTF.

The V gene is TRBV6-1, the J gene TRBJ1-1; D remains unclear. This CDR3 spans 13 amino acids. CDR1 and CDR2 from the germline V gene are MNHNS and SASEGT. Trimming left V 8 bases short and J 7 bases short, with 17 bases between. CDR3 sequence: CASPSGPEVEAFF. The CDR3 bases are TGTGCCAGCCCGTCCGGTCCAGAGGTTGAAGCTTTCTTT.

The chain employs TRBV15 and TRBJ2-5; TRBD1 might be the D (8 bases). The CDR3 spans 16 residues. Germline values: CDR1 LNHNV, CDR2 YYDKDF (reference sequence). V lost 3 bases and J 5 bases, leaving 19 bases between the germline ends. The CDR3 DNA sequence: TGTGCCACCAGCAGTCCAGGACAGGGAGGGGGGGAGACCCAGTACTTC. Residues: CATSSPGQGGGETQYF. Looking up the rest from reference TRBV15 and TRBJ2-5 gives the full variable domain: DAMVIQNPRYQVTQFGKPVTLSCSQTLNHNVMYWYQQKSSQAPKLLFHYYDKDFNNEADTPDNFQSRRPNTSFCFLDIRSPGLGDTAMYLCATSSPGQGGGETQYFGPGTRLLVL.

The rearrangement uses TRBV5-6 and TRBJ1-2; TRBD1 matches at 10 bases. J was trimmed by 4 bases and V by 4 bases; bases with no gene match: 7. The CDR3 consists of 15 residues. Germline V gene sequence: CDR1 SGHDT, CDR2 YYEEEE. The CDR3 nucleotides are TGTGCCAGCAGCCCGGGACAGGGGTCGGGCTATGGCTACACCTTC. Translation gives CASSPGQGSGYGYTF. The whole variable domain, remainder taken from reference TRBV5-6 and TRBJ1-2, is DAGVTQSPTHLIKTRGQQVTLRCSPKSGHDTVSWYQQALGQGPQFIFQYYEEEERQRGNFPDRFSGHQFPNYSSELNVNALLLGDSALYLCASSPGQGSGYGYTFGSGTRLTVV.

This rearrangement joins TRBV27 to TRBJ2-6; 7 nucleotides align to TRBD1. With V trimmed by 6 bases and J by 2 bases, 13 bases remained unmatched. From germline, CDR1 is MNHEY and CDR2 SMNVEV (reference sequence). The length of the CDR3 is 18 residues. CDR3 sequence reads: CASRIMTGSHPGANVLTF. In DNA form, the CDR3 reads TGTGCCAGCAGGATTATGACAGGGTCACACCCTGGGGCCAACGTCCTGACTTTC.

V usage is TRBV19 and J usage is TRBJ1-2; D is possibly TRBD1 (6 bases). CDR3 length: 14 amino acids. Trimming removed 0 bases at V and 5 bases at J, with 10 bases between. Germline loops: CDR1 LNHDA, CDR2 SQIVND (reference sequence). CDR3 bases: TGTGCCAGTAGTATAGACGACAGGCGGTATGGCTACACCTTC. Its protein product is CASSIDDRRYGYTF.

The J gene is TRBJ1-5, the V gene TRBV25-1; a weak D match, TRBD1 (5 bases). CDR1 is MGHDK, CDR2 SYGVNS, per germline. The CDR3 runs 11 residues. The germline V and J ends were trimmed by 10 bases and 7 bases, with 11 bases remaining between them. The CDR3 coding sequence is TGTGCCAACTGGGGGGGGCAGCCCCAGCATTTT. As protein: CANWGGQPQHF.

This chain joins TRBV7-8 and TRBJ1-2; 7 positions match TRBD1. CDR1 and CDR2 from the germline V gene are SGHVS and FQNEAQ. V gave up 3 bases and J gave up 8 bases; unmatched junction bases: 9. The CDR3 is made up of 14 amino acids. The CDR3 DNA reads as TGTGCCAGCAGCTTGGAACAGGGGATCGGCGGCTACACCTTC. This encodes CASSLEQGIGGYTF.

This clone was counted between two and nine times. The V call is TRBV2, the J call TRBJ2-7; D is possibly TRBD1 (7 bases). CDR3 length equals 14 residues. V lost 3 bases, J lost 3 bases, and 12 bases lay in between. Per the germline V gene, CDR1 is SNHLY and CDR2 is FYNNEI. The DNA for the CDR3 is TGTGCCAGCAGTGAGGGCAGGGGGGACTACGAGCAGTACTTC. It translates to CASSEGRGDYEQYF.

The rearrangement uses TRBV27 and TRBJ1-5; D call uncertain. CDR1 and CDR2 from the germline V gene are MNHEY and SMNVEV (reference sequence). Trimming left V 0 bases short and J 7 bases short, with 13 bases between. This CDR3 comprises 15 residues. In DNA form, the CDR3 reads TGTGCCAGCAGTTTATCCTGGCAGGAAGACCAGCCCCAGCATTTT. Translating it yields CASSLSWQEDQPQHF.

The chain combines TRBV14 with TRBJ2-3; TRBD2 aligns across 10 bases. This CDR3 region has 19 residues. Germline V lookup: CDR1 SGHDN, CDR2 FVKESK. Trimming took 5 bases from V and 6 from J; bases not matched to a gene: 20. CDR3 DNA: TGTGCCAGCAGCTTATCAAGAGGGACTAGCGCCCCATTTTACGATACGCAGTATTTT. Amino acid sequence: CASSLSRGTSAPFYDTQYF.